This TCR beta chain was retrieved from a study of blood T cell repertoires in COVID-19. Study-level information: The study drew acute and convalescent COVID-19 samples from the United States, Italy and Spain.

Seattle patients were enrolled while actively infected and followed longitudinally. In the source study's methods: Estimates of nucleated cell counts were drawn from the amplification of reference gene primers. Only in-frame clones appear in the TCRdb table, and some are missing; sequencing was by immunoSEQ multiplex PCR. The V and J calls and clone size were taken over from that table, and D and trimming were inferred from the DNA. In the table there are more than 90,000 clones, 87% of which are singletons. This CDR3 is 13 amino acids long. Germline CDR1 reads SGHTA; CDR2 reads FQGNSA. Trimming removed 4 bases from V and 13 bases from J; junction bases left unmatched: 12.

The receptor was isolated from an older woman with COVID-19, enrolled during active disease. The sample consisted of peripheral blood. The rearrangement uses TRBV7-2 and TRBJ2-7, with 8 nucleotides matching TRBD2. For the CDR3, the DNA is TGTGCCAGCAGCTCCCTGCGGGGGGCTTCTGCCTACTTC. As protein: CASSSLRGASAYF.